This T cell receptor beta chain was captured by sequencing in a study of control samples from healthy donors and cancer patients. TCRdb's table, derived via immunoSEQ multiplex PCR, lists solely in-frame clones and lacks some. The data hold around 80,000 clones, with roughly 86% observed a single time. Germline loops: CDR1 SQVTM, CDR2 ANQGSEA. This CDR3 comprises 16 residues. V gave up 3 bases and J gave up 4 bases, with 21 bases separating them. The sequence derives from a man over 45 in good health. The gene calls are TRBV29-1 and TRBJ1-1; the D gene is possibly TRBD1 (5 bases). The sample comprised blood. This CDR3 is CSVEWLWGVNPTEAFF. CDR3 coding DNA: TGCAGCGTTGAGTGGTTATGGGGGGTCAATCCCACTGAAGCTTTCTTT.